This record looks at one T cell receptor (beta chain) sequence and its context. Its antigen is not identified. A junction boundary mismatches the germline segment, possibly from a read error. A primer matching the constant region was used to make TCR beta cDNA from around 460 ng of total RNA. Three nested multiplex PCR rounds of slightly modified ARM-PCR generated TCR beta libraries. Amplification in the first two PCR rounds was performed using TRBV1-TRBV30 forward primers and a C-beta reverse primer for around 9 cycles each. TCRdb re-analysed the multiplex PCR reads in MiXCR, keeping a single row per CDR3 protein. This table holds about 350,000 distinct CDR3 sequences, roughly two thirds found once. This sample was included in a study of tumor-infiltrating lymphocytes in primary liver carcinoma. Whole-study context: Lesions, classed as T1-T3 N0M0, spanned about 4 to 11 cm across.

Germline V gives CDR1 SGHAT, CDR2 FQNNGV. The CDR3 is 15 residues long. Germline DNA was extracted too, while blood RNA derived from unsorted whole blood. Whole-study results and caveats: Significantly larger top-250-clone fractions were found in tumors than in blood (p = 0.039).

Sequencing was performed on peripheral blood. The V and J genes are TRBV11-2 and TRBJ2-1; TRBD1 matches at 7 bases. This sequence originates from a man in his forties or fifties with primary liver carcinoma and hepatitis B virus infection. The CDR3 sequence: CASSLVGGSYNEQSF. CDR3 sequence (DNA): TGTGCCAGTAGCTTAGTAGGGGGCTCCTACAATGAGCAGTCCTTC.